The rows below give T cell receptor beta chains drawn from one sample of a study of blood T cell repertoires in COVID-19. Sequencing used immunoSEQ multiplex PCR; TCRdb keeps in-frame clones, though not all of them. The sample comprises 250,000 to 300,000 clones, less than 90% of which are singletons, and roughly 13% rests with the top ten. Sequencing used peripheral blood. Receptors were obtained from a woman aged 70-85 years with COVID-19, enrolled during active disease. CDR3s include the opening cysteine and the closing phenylalanine or tryptophan. The D gene is left open where the match is weak. Clone size is stated in some rows and not others, as once, few, many or a class when expanded.

V gene: TRBV5-4
D gene: NA
J gene: TRBJ1-2
CDR3 length: 16
clone size: NA
CDR3 protein: CASSLEVGVTNYGYTF
CDR3 DNA: TGTGCCAGCAGCTTGGAGGTGGGAGTAACTAACTATGGCTACACCTTC

V gene: TRBV7-8
D gene: NA
J gene: TRBJ1-2
CDR3 length: 14
clone size: once
CDR3 protein: CASSLAIPVYGYTF
CDR3 DNA: TGTGCCAGCAGCTTAGCGATCCCGGTTTATGGCTACACCTTC

V gene: TRBV2
D gene: NA
J gene: TRBJ1-1
CDR3 length: 15
clone size: few
CDR3 protein: CASSEGRTGNTEAFF
CDR3 DNA: TGTGCCAGCAGTGAAGGGAGGACGGGGAACACTGAAGCTTTCTTT

V gene: TRBV7-9
D gene: NA
J gene: TRBJ1-4
CDR3 length: 16
clone size: once
CDR3 protein: CASSPRSAQGLGKLFF
CDR3 DNA: TGTGCCAGCAGCCCGAGGTCAGCACAGGGCCTGGGGAAACTGTTTTTT

V gene: TRBV4-3
D gene: NA
J gene: TRBJ1-4
CDR3 length: 13
clone size: NA
CDR3 protein: CASSPEWGEKLFF
CDR3 DNA: TGCGCCAGCAGCCCAGAGTGGGGCGAAAAACTGTTTTTT

V gene: TRBV11-2
D gene: NA
J gene: TRBJ2-1
CDR3 length: 11
clone size: NA
CDR3 protein: CASLIYNEQFF
CDR3 DNA: TGTGCCAGCCTAATCTACAATGAGCAGTTCTTC

V gene: TRBV4-2
D gene: TRBD1
J gene: TRBJ1-3
CDR3 length: 15
clone size: NA
CDR3 protein: CASSQGQGSGNTIYF
CDR3 DNA: TGTGCCAGCAGCCAAGGACAGGGCTCTGGAAACACCATATATTTT

V gene: TRBV7-2
D gene: NA
J gene: TRBJ1-3
CDR3 length: 17
clone size: NA
CDR3 protein: CASSLREGPSTGNTIYF
CDR3 DNA: TGTGCCAGCAGCTTAAGAGAAGGGCCTAGCACTGGAAACACCATATATTTT

V gene: TRBV5-6
D gene: TRBD1
J gene: TRBJ1-2
CDR3 length: 15
clone size: NA
CDR3 protein: CASSLWGTGSYGYTF
CDR3 DNA: TGTGCCAGCAGCTTGTGGGGGACAGGGAGCTATGGCTACACCTTC

V gene: TRBV28
D gene: NA
J gene: TRBJ1-1
CDR3 length: 14
clone size: NA
CDR3 protein: CASRGGIWNTEAFF
CDR3 DNA: TGTGCCAGCAGAGGAGGGATTTGGAACACTGAAGCTTTCTTT

V gene: TRBV10-3
D gene: NA
J gene: TRBJ2-3
CDR3 length: 14
clone size: once
CDR3 protein: CATAQGYGTDTQYF
CDR3 DNA: TGTGCCACCGCACAGGGTTATGGCACAGATACGCAGTATTTT

V gene: TRBV5-1
D gene: NA
J gene: TRBJ1-5
CDR3 length: 14
clone size: NA
CDR3 protein: CASSFYRVDQPQHF
CDR3 DNA: TGCGCCAGCAGCTTCTACAGGGTGGATCAGCCCCAGCATTTT

V gene: TRBV24-1
D gene: NA
J gene: TRBJ1-2
CDR3 length: 11
clone size: few
CDR3 protein: CATSSGYGYTF
CDR3 DNA: TGTGCCACCAGTTCGGGCTATGGCTACACCTTC

V gene: TRBV7-9
D gene: TRBD1
J gene: TRBJ1-2
CDR3 length: 15
clone size: NA
CDR3 protein: CASSLLQGVDYGYTF
CDR3 DNA: TGTGCCAGCAGCTTACTACAGGGGGTTGACTATGGCTACACCTTC

V gene: TRBV18
D gene: NA
J gene: TRBJ1-1
CDR3 length: 15
clone size: few
CDR3 protein: CASSPLSGQNTEAFF
CDR3 DNA: TGTGCCAGCTCACCACTTTCTGGACAGAACACTGAAGCTTTCTTT

V gene: TRBV18
D gene: NA
J gene: TRBJ1-4
CDR3 length: 15
clone size: NA
CDR3 protein: CASSPGDRANEKLFF
CDR3 DNA: TGTGCCAGCTCACCTGGAGACCGAGCTAATGAAAAACTGTTTTTT

V gene: TRBV19
D gene: NA
J gene: TRBJ1-5
CDR3 length: 15
clone size: NA
CDR3 protein: CASSSGAPSNQPQHF
CDR3 DNA: TGTGCCAGTAGCTCAGGGGCCCCAAGCAATCAGCCCCAGCATTTT

V gene: TRBV24-1
D gene: NA
J gene: TRBJ1-2
CDR3 length: 12
clone size: NA
CDR3 protein: CATSETGLSYTF
CDR3 DNA: TGTGCCACCAGTGAAACGGGGTTAAGCTACACCTTC

V gene: TRBV24-1
D gene: TRBD1
J gene: TRBJ2-3
CDR3 length: 14
clone size: NA
CDR3 protein: CATSATGAGDTQYF
CDR3 DNA: TGTGCCACCAGTGCGACAGGGGCGGGAGATACGCAGTATTTT

V gene: TRBV5-1
D gene: NA
J gene: TRBJ2-7
CDR3 length: 12
clone size: once
CDR3 protein: CASSRTVYEQYF
CDR3 DNA: TGCGCCAGCAGCCGGACAGTCTACGAGCAGTACTTC

V gene: TRBV6-2/TRBV6-3
D gene: NA
J gene: TRBJ1-2
CDR3 length: 14
clone size: NA
CDR3 protein: CASSQALVGRGYTF
CDR3 DNA: TGTGCCAGCAGTCAAGCGCTGGTAGGGAGGGGCTACACCTTC

V gene: TRBV20-1
D gene: TRBD1
J gene: TRBJ1-1
CDR3 length: 16
clone size: once
CDR3 protein: CSASRPGGAGDTEAFF
CDR3 DNA: TGCAGTGCTAGTAGGCCAGGGGGCGCCGGGGACACTGAAGCTTTCTTT

V gene: TRBV28
D gene: NA
J gene: TRBJ2-6
CDR3 length: 15
clone size: NA
CDR3 protein: CASSLGRAGANVLTF
CDR3 DNA: TGTGCCAGCAGTTTGGGCAGGGCCGGGGCCAACGTCCTGACTTTC

V gene: TRBV10-1
D gene: NA
J gene: TRBJ2-1
CDR3 length: 13
clone size: NA
CDR3 protein: CASSPGAYNEQFF
CDR3 DNA: TGCGCCAGCAGTCCGGGAGCCTACAATGAGCAGTTCTTC

V gene: TRBV6-1
D gene: NA
J gene: TRBJ2-5
CDR3 length: 12
clone size: NA
CDR3 protein: CASSDGVETQYF
CDR3 DNA: TGTGCCAGCAGTGACGGGGTTGAGACCCAGTACTTC

V gene: TRBV20-1
D gene: TRBD1
J gene: TRBJ2-5
CDR3 length: 11
clone size: NA
CDR3 protein: CSAYRGETQYF
CDR3 DNA: TGCAGTGCCTACAGGGGAGAGACCCAGTACTTC

V gene: TRBV5-1
D gene: NA
J gene: TRBJ2-1
CDR3 length: 14
clone size: once
CDR3 protein: CASGVDTTYNEQFF
CDR3 DNA: TGCGCCAGCGGAGTGGACACAACCTACAATGAGCAGTTCTTC

V gene: TRBV2
D gene: NA
J gene: TRBJ1-6
CDR3 length: 13
clone size: NA
CDR3 protein: CASSLSGDSPLHF
CDR3 DNA: TGTGCCAGCAGCTTATCAGGGGATTCACCCCTCCACTTT

V gene: TRBV3-1/TRBV3-2
D gene: TRBD1
J gene: TRBJ1-2
CDR3 length: 16
clone size: NA
CDR3 protein: CASSQGDRVLSYGYTF
CDR3 DNA: TGTGCCAGCAGCCAAGGAGACAGGGTCCTTAGCTATGGCTACACCTTC

V gene: TRBV3-1/TRBV3-2
D gene: NA
J gene: TRBJ2-1
CDR3 length: 14
clone size: NA
CDR3 protein: CASSHTSNGFEQFF
CDR3 DNA: TGTGCCAGCAGCCACACCTCGAACGGGTTTGAGCAGTTCTTC

V gene: TRBV25-1
D gene: NA
J gene: TRBJ1-1
CDR3 length: 14
clone size: few
CDR3 protein: CASSESRGVKEAFF
CDR3 DNA: TGTGCCAGCAGTGAATCCAGGGGAGTTAAAGAAGCTTTCTTT

V gene: TRBV2
D gene: NA
J gene: TRBJ2-7
CDR3 length: 15
clone size: NA
CDR3 protein: CASSEGGGGRYEQYF
CDR3 DNA: TGTGCCAGCAGTGAGGGCGGCGGAGGGAGGTACGAGCAGTACTTC

V gene: TRBV7-2
D gene: TRBD1
J gene: TRBJ1-2
CDR3 length: 14
clone size: NA
CDR3 protein: CASSPHQGAGGYTF
CDR3 DNA: TGTGCCAGCAGCCCCCATCAGGGGGCGGGTGGCTACACCTTC

V gene: TRBV2
D gene: TRBD1
J gene: TRBJ1-5
CDR3 length: 15
clone size: NA
CDR3 protein: CASSESRGGNQPQHF
CDR3 DNA: TGTGCCAGCAGTGAATCCAGGGGGGGCAATCAGCCCCAGCATTTT

V gene: TRBV6-6
D gene: TRBD1
J gene: TRBJ1-1
CDR3 length: 15
clone size: NA
CDR3 protein: CASSGQGLMNTEAFF
CDR3 DNA: TGTGCCAGCAGCGGACAGGGTTTGATGAACACTGAAGCTTTCTTT

V gene: TRBV24-1
D gene: NA
J gene: TRBJ2-5
CDR3 length: 13
clone size: NA
CDR3 protein: CATKRGSQETQYF
CDR3 DNA: TGTGCCACCAAAAGGGGCAGTCAAGAGACCCAGTACTTC

V gene: TRBV5-4
D gene: NA
J gene: TRBJ1-4
CDR3 length: 15
clone size: NA
CDR3 protein: CASSSPQGTGEKLFF
CDR3 DNA: TGTGCCAGCAGCAGCCCGCAGGGGACGGGGGAAAAACTGTTTTTT

V gene: TRBV21-1
D gene: NA
J gene: TRBJ2-7
CDR3 length: 13
clone size: NA
CDR3 protein: CASSPPVEGEQYF
CDR3 DNA: TGTGCCAGCAGTCCTCCTGTGGAGGGAGAGCAGTACTTC

V gene: TRBV19
D gene: NA
J gene: TRBJ1-1
CDR3 length: 14
clone size: NA
CDR3 protein: CASSMGGESTEAFF
CDR3 DNA: TGTGCCAGTAGTATGGGGGGGGAGAGCACTGAAGCTTTCTTT

V gene: TRBV6-5
D gene: TRBD1
J gene: TRBJ2-3
CDR3 length: 15
clone size: NA
CDR3 protein: CASRTGQSSTDTQYF
CDR3 DNA: TGTGCCAGCAGGACAGGGCAATCAAGCACAGATACGCAGTATTTT

V gene: TRBV5-4
D gene: NA
J gene: TRBJ1-3
CDR3 length: 16
clone size: NA
CDR3 protein: CASSLPGPRSGNTIYF
CDR3 DNA: TGTGCCAGCAGCTTGCCAGGGCCCCGCTCTGGAAACACCATATATTTT

V gene: TRBV7-2
D gene: NA
J gene: TRBJ2-5
CDR3 length: 14
clone size: NA
CDR3 protein: CASSRTPPQETQYF
CDR3 DNA: TGTGCCAGCAGCCGGACACCCCCCCAAGAGACCCAGTACTTC

V gene: TRBV27
D gene: NA
J gene: TRBJ2-5
CDR3 length: 13
clone size: NA
CDR3 protein: CASSFRSSETQYF
CDR3 DNA: TGTGCCAGCAGTTTTCGGTCTTCGGAGACCCAGTACTTC

V gene: TRBV19
D gene: NA
J gene: TRBJ1-2
CDR3 length: 16
clone size: NA
CDR3 protein: CASSIKFGQLAYGYTF
CDR3 DNA: TGTGCCAGTAGTATCAAGTTTGGACAGCTGGCCTATGGCTACACCTTC

V gene: TRBV7-6
D gene: NA
J gene: TRBJ2-7
CDR3 length: 14
clone size: few
CDR3 protein: CASSPPDMSYEQYF
CDR3 DNA: TGTGCCAGCAGCCCACCGGACATGTCCTACGAGCAGTACTTC

V gene: TRBV27
D gene: TRBD1
J gene: TRBJ1-4
CDR3 length: 13
clone size: NA
CDR3 protein: CASRGQGAGKLFF
CDR3 DNA: TGTGCCAGCAGGGGGCAGGGGGCAGGGAAACTGTTTTTT

V gene: TRBV3-1/TRBV3-2
D gene: TRBD2
J gene: TRBJ2-3
CDR3 length: 16
clone size: NA
CDR3 protein: CASSRLAGGLADTQYF
CDR3 DNA: TGTGCCAGCAGCCGACTAGCGGGGGGGTTAGCAGATACGCAGTATTTT